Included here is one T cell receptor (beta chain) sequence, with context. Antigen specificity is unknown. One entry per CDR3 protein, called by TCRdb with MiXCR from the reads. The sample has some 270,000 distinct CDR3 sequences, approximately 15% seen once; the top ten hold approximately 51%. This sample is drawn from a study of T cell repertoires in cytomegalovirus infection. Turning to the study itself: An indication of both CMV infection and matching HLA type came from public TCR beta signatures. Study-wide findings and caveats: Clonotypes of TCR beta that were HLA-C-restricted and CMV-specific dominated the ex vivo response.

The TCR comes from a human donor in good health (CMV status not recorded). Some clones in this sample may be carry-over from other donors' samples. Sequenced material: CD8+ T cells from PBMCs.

The DNA for the CDR3 is TGTGCCAGCAGCGGGACAGCATCTTCGACTGAAGCTTTCTTT. Amino acid sequence: CASSGTASSTEAFF. V is TRBV6-5 and J is TRBJ1-1; the match to TRBD1 covers 7 bases. There are 14 residues in the CDR3. V shed 6 bases and J 5 bases; nucleotides not matched to a gene: 9. From germline, CDR1 is MNHEY and CDR2 SVGAGI.